Following are 24 T cell receptor beta chains from one sample sequenced in a study of T-cell reconstitution after alpha-beta-depleted transplantation in children. Unique molecular identifiers were incorporated when the TCRbeta library was constructed. A single record per CDR3 protein comes from TCRdb applying MiXCR to the PCR reads. The profile shows about 640,000 distinct CDR3 sequences, 13% of them singletons. The material sequenced was PBMCs, mostly from graft donor cells, taken 360 days after TCRalphabeta/CD19-depleted stem cell transplant. Source of these receptors: a male patient younger than 18 who had a stem cell transplant for acute myeloid leukemia, so the T cells may come from the graft donor.

This clonotype showed up many times. The V call is TRBV11-2, the J call TRBJ2-1; no clear D gene. Germline V gene lookup returns CDR1 SGHAT and CDR2 FQNNGV. V gave up 1 base and J gave up 5 bases, with 12 bases separating them. The CDR3 extends over 15 amino acids. The CDR3 loop is CASSLGTDSNNEQFF. The DNA of the CDR3 is TGTGCCAGCAGCTTAGGAACAGATAGTAACAATGAGCAGTTCTTC.

V is TRBV28 and J is TRBJ2-1, with TRBD2 identical over 7 bases. Germline V lookup: CDR1 MDHEN, CDR2 SYDVKM. Trimming cost V 7 bases and J 1 base; bases outside gene matches: 1. The CDR3 consists of 13 residues. The CDR3 DNA reads TGTGCCAGCATGCGGGAGTCCTACAATGAGCAGTTCTTC. It yields the protein CASMRESYNEQFF. Drawing the rest from reference TRBV28 and TRBJ2-1, the complete variable domain is DVKVTQSSRYLVKRTGEKVFLECVQDMDHENMFWYRQDPGLGLRLIYFSYDVKMKEKGDIPEGYSVSREKKERFSLILESASTNQTSMYLCASMRESYNEQFFGPGTRLTVL.

This chain uses TRBV2 with TRBJ2-3, with TRBD2 matching 8 bases. V lost 1 base to trimming and J lost 2 bases; unmatched junction nucleotides: 11. The CDR3 is made up of 18 amino acids. Germline assignment: CDR1 SNHLY and CDR2 FYNNEI. CDR3 region: CASSEEASGLQFTDTQYF. The CDR3 region has the DNA TGTGCCAGCAGTGAAGAGGCTAGCGGGCTCCAATTCACAGATACGCAGTATTTT.

This clonotype was seen a handful of times. This chain connects TRBV29-1 to TRBJ1-1, with TRBD1 identical over 8 bases. Germline CDR1 is SQVTM and CDR2 is ANQGSEA. The CDR3 extends over 14 amino acids. J gave up 4 bases and V 5 bases, and 9 bases lay outside the gene matches. Here the CDR3 reads CSVLRTGSGTEAFF. The DNA of the CDR3 is TGCAGCGTTCTCCGGACAGGGTCGGGCACTGAAGCTTTCTTT. The variable domain in full, completed from reference TRBV29-1 and TRBJ1-1, reads SAVISQKPSRDICQRGTSLTIQCQVDSQVTMMFWYRQQPGQSLTLIATANQGSEATYESGFVIDKFPISRPNLTFSTLTVSNMSPEDSSIYLCSVLRTGSGTEAFFGQGTRLTVV.

This chain uses TRBV6-2 or TRBV6-3 with TRBJ2-5; TRBD2 agrees at 8 bases. V was clipped by 0 bases and J by 5 bases; unmatched bases: 8. CDR1 MNHEY and CDR2 SVGEGT come from the germline V gene. CDR3 size: 16 residues. The CDR3, as DNA: TGTGCCAGCAGTTACTCCCAACCGGGGGGGATGGAGACCCAGTACTTC. Its translation is CASSYSQPGGMETQYF.

This clonotype was seen only a few times. This chain uses TRBV30 with TRBJ2-7; D uncertain. Germline V gene sequence: CDR1 GTSNPN, CDR2 SVGIG (reference sequence). Trimming stripped 0 bases from V and 1 base from J, with 4 bases between. The CDR3 totals 12 residues. The CDR3 spells CAWSVGSYEQYF. CDR3 nucleotides: TGTGCCTGGAGTGTTGGATCCTACGAGCAGTACTTC.

This chain connects TRBV11-2 to TRBJ2-5, with 7 bases identical to TRBD2. Germline loops: CDR1 SGHAT, CDR2 FQNNGV. V shed 2 bases, J shed 4 bases, and the junction held 7 bases outside the gene matches. This CDR3 region has 15 residues. The CDR3 DNA is TGTGCCAGCAGCTTATGGCTAGGCGGGGGAGAGACCCAGTACTTC. Translation gives CASSLWLGGGETQYF.

This clonotype was seen a handful of times. The CDR3 protein is CASSIRRGDYGYTF. In DNA form, the CDR3 reads TGTGCCAGTAGTATAAGGAGGGGGGACTATGGCTACACCTTC. The chain employs TRBV19 and TRBJ1-2, with a weak D call TRBD1 (6 bases). The length of the CDR3 is 14 residues. The germline gives CDR1 LNHDA, CDR2 SQIVND (reference sequence). V gave up 2 bases and J gave up 3 bases, with 10 bases separating them. Variable domain in full (rest from reference TRBV19 and TRBJ1-2): DGGITQSPKYLFRKEGQNVTLSCEQNLNHDAMYWYRQDPGQGLRLIYYSQIVNDFQKGDIAEGYSVSREKKESFPLTVTSAQKNPTAFYLCASSIRRGDYGYTFGSGTRLTVV.

This clonotype came up many times. The chain employs TRBV5-1 and TRBJ2-1; TRBD2 aligns across 7 bases. The CDR3 is 15 amino acids. The germline gives CDR1 SGHRS, CDR2 YFSETQ. V lost 0 bases, J lost 4 bases, and 4 bases stayed unmatched. CDR3 DNA sequence: TGCGCCAGCAGCTTGGTGGCTAGCGGTTACAATGAGCAGTTCTTC. It translates to CASSLVASGYNEQFF.

This clonotype occurred a few times. The rearrangement joins TRBV13 to TRBJ2-1, with D possibly being TRBD2 (6 bases). The CDR3 consists of 17 residues. Germline V gene lookup returns CDR1 PRHDT and CDR2 FYEKMQ (reference sequence). Between the trimmed V and J ends, which lost 4 bases and 5 bases, there was a span of 21 bases. The CDR3 protein is CASSSRGRAVGHNEQFF. Written as DNA, the CDR3 is TGTGCCAGCAGCTCGCGGGGTCGTGCTGTTGGCCACAATGAGCAGTTCTTC.

In its sample, this clonotype was seen many times. The chain joins TRBV20-1 to TRBJ2-1, with 10 nucleotides matching TRBD2. The V segment lost 7 bases and the J segment 9 bases; nucleotides outside the gene matches: 9. CDR1 is DFQATT, CDR2 SNEGSKA, per germline (reference sequence). The CDR3 spans 13 residues. The DNA for the CDR3 is TGCAGTGTTTGGGGGACTAGCGCCTCTGAGCAGTTCTTC. As protein: CSVWGTSASEQFF.

This clonotype has at least ten counts. The chain links TRBV6-2 or TRBV6-3 to TRBJ2-1; unclear D gene. The CDR3 length is 17 residues. Germline loops: CDR1 MNHEY, CDR2 SVGEGT. V gave up 0 bases and J gave up 0 bases, with 12 bases separating them. The CDR3 DNA reads as TGTGCCAGCAGTTACTCGGTTTGGTATACCTCCTACAATGAGCAGTTCTTC. This encodes CASSYSVWYTSYNEQFF.

The table lists this clonotype with a few counts. The chain has TRBV7-8 and TRBJ2-1; D remains unclear. This CDR3 is 14 amino acids long. Germline loops: CDR1 SGHVS, CDR2 FQNEAQ. Trimming pared 5 bases from V and 6 bases from J, leaving 14 bases between. Here the CDR3 DNA reads TGTGCCAGCAGCCCAGGTCGGCTATTCAATGAGCAGTTCTTC. The encoded protein is CASSPGRLFNEQFF.

The V call is TRBV10-3, the J call TRBJ2-7; TRBD1 aligns across 12 bases. V shed 3 bases and J 4 bases; nucleotides not matched to a gene: 7. This CDR3 has 16 residues. Looked up from germline, CDR1 is ENHRY and CDR2 is SYGVKD. The CDR3 protein is CAISDAGTGGRYEQYF. CDR3 DNA: TGTGCCATCAGTGACGCCGGGACAGGGGGCAGGTACGAGCAGTACTTC.

This clonotype was observed many times. The chain has TRBV28 and TRBJ2-6; TRBD1 might be the D (5 bases). The germline V gene encodes CDR1 MDHEN and CDR2 SYDVKM. V lost 10 bases and J 0 bases, leaving 13 bases between the germline ends. The CDR3 loop spans 15 amino acids. CDR3 residues: CATRVSGSGANVLTF. Here the CDR3 DNA reads TGTGCCACCAGGGTCTCGGGCTCTGGGGCCAACGTCCTGACTTTC. Complete variable domain (other parts from reference TRBV28 and TRBJ2-6): DVKVTQSSRYLVKRTGEKVFLECVQDMDHENMFWYRQDPGLGLRLIYFSYDVKMKEKGDIPEGYSVSREKKERFSLILESASTNQTSMYLCATRVSGSGANVLTFGAGSRLTVL.

The V gene is TRBV19, the J gene TRBJ2-1; 9 bases align to TRBD2. The CDR3 loop spans 16 amino acids. Trimming cost V 5 bases and J 5 bases; bases outside gene matches: 10. Per germline, CDR1 LNHDA and CDR2 SQIVND (reference sequence). The DNA of the CDR3 is TGTGCCAGTAGTGAAGTTTGGACTAGCGTGAACAATGAGCAGTTCTTC. Protein sequence: CASSEVWTSVNNEQFF.

The chain joins TRBV9 to TRBJ2-7; D gene ambiguous. Germline CDR1 is SGDLS and CDR2 is YYNGEE. V lost 0 bases, J lost 2 bases, and 18 bases lay in between. This CDR3 is built from 17 residues. CDR3 in amino acids: CASSVEPGGPNPYEQYF. The CDR3 bases are TGTGCCAGCAGCGTAGAGCCGGGTGGTCCCAACCCCTACGAGCAGTACTTC.

The chain carries TRBV20-1 and TRBJ2-7, with 7 bases lining up with TRBD1. The J call is in doubt because the DNA end fits TRBJ2-5 better. The CDR3 loop spans 13 amino acids. Germline V gene lookup returns CDR1 DFQATT and CDR2 SNEGSKA (reference sequence). The CDR3 nucleotides read TGCAGTGCTAGCATAGGGGGCCCAGAGACCCAGTACTTC. Its protein is CSASIGGPETQYF.

This clonotype was observed a handful of times. The V gene is TRBV29-1, the J gene TRBJ2-2, with D possibly being TRBD1 (6 bases). The V gene lost 7 bases and the J gene lost 5 bases, with 17 bases spanning the gap. Germline values: CDR1 SQVTM, CDR2 ANQGSEA. The length of the CDR3 is 14 residues. CDR3 sequence (DNA): TGCAGCGCCCGGCCGCTCAGGGGAACCGGGGAGCTGTTTTTT. Translated: CSARPLRGTGELFF.

This clonotype has only a few counts. The chain couples TRBV20-1 to TRBJ2-7; 8 positions match TRBD2. CDR3 length equals 16 residues. The junction had 16 bases not matched to a gene; V was cut back by 3 bases and J by 6 bases. Germline assignment: CDR1 DFQATT and CDR2 SNEGSKA (reference sequence). CDR3 region: CSARGGAGVNTGEQYF. CDR3 sequence (DNA): TGCAGTGCTAGGGGCGGAGCGGGAGTCAATACCGGCGAGCAGTACTTC.

This clonotype was counted many times. The gene calls are TRBV12-3 or TRBV12-4 and TRBJ1-2; 7 nucleotides align to TRBD1. With 6 bases clipped from V and 4 bases from J, the junction kept 11 bases outside the gene matches. CDR3 size: 15 residues. CDR3 in DNA: TGTGCCAGCAGAACCACAGGGGCCCGATCCTATGGCTACACCTTC. Its protein is CASRTTGARSYGYTF.

This clonotype occurred a few times. The rearrangement joins TRBV27 to TRBJ2-7; D is perhaps TRBD2 (6 bases). The CDR3 runs to 15 residues. The germline V gene encodes CDR1 MNHEY and CDR2 SMNVEV (reference sequence). V lost 0 bases and J lost 1, with 10 bases in between. The CDR3 DNA sequence: TGTGCCAGCAGTTTATCGACTAGGTTTTCCTACGAGCAGTACTTC. Encoded protein: CASSLSTRFSYEQYF.

This clonotype came up many times. The rearrangement joins TRBV4-3 to TRBJ1-1; D ambiguous. This CDR3 has 16 amino acids. Deletions cut 0 bases from V and 0 bases from J, with 11 bases between. Germline CDR1 is LGHNA and CDR2 is YSLEER. CDR3 loop: CASSQDAARMNTEAFF. The CDR3, as DNA: TGCGCCAGCAGCCAAGATGCGGCACGCATGAACACTGAAGCTTTCTTT.

This clonotype occurred a few times. V is TRBV7-6 and J is TRBJ2-2; D is possibly TRBD1 (6 bases). Per germline, CDR1 SGHVS and CDR2 FNYEAQ. This CDR3 contains 16 residues. V lost 1 base and J lost 2, with 11 bases in between. The CDR3 spells CASSLGGTFNTGELFF. CDR3 nucleotides: TGTGCCAGCAGCTTAGGAGGGACATTTAACACCGGGGAGCTGTTTTTT.